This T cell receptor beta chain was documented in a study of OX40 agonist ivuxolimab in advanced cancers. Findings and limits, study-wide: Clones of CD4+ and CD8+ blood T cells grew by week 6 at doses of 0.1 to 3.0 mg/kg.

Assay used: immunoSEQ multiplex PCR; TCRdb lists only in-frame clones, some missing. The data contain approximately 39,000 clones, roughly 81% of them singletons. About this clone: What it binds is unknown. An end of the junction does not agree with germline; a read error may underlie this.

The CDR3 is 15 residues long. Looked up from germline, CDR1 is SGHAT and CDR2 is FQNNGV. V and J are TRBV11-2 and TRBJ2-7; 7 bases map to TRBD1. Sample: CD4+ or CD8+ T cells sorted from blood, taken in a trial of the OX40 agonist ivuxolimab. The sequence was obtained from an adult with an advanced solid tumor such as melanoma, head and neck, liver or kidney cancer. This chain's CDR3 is CASSPFPGTAYGQYF. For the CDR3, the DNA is TGTGCCAGCAGCCCCTTTCCCGGGACAGCTTACGGGCAGTACTTC.